The 23 T cell receptor beta chains below were found in one sample sequenced in a study of cytomegalovirus exposure and HLA in healthy donors. With 60 Vbeta and 13 Jbeta primers, the PCR was carried out. TCRdb's table, derived via immunoSEQ multiplex PCR, lists solely in-frame clones and lacks some. The sample shows 150,000 or so clones, roughly 74% of them seen only once. The sequenced sample was PBMCs. The receptors shown here come from a young man in good health and CMV-seropositive.

The rearrangement uses TRBV28 and TRBJ1-4, with D unclear. This CDR3 is 12 amino acids long. V dropped 7 bases and J dropped 0 bases, with 3 bases sitting between them. Looked up from germline, CDR1 is MDHEN and CDR2 is SYDVKM. DNA for the CDR3: TGTGCCAGCACCACAACTAATGAAAAACTGTTTTTT. Protein product: CASTTTNEKLFF.

CDR3 DNA sequence: TGTGCCAGCAGTTTCCGGGAAGGCCCAATTCAGTACTTC. It is translated as CASSFREGPIQYF. The chain uses TRBV27 and TRBJ2-4, with TRBD2 as a possible D gene (5 bases). V gave up 3 bases and J gave up 10 bases, with 13 bases separating them. Germline V CDR1 and CDR2: MNHEY, SMNVEV (reference sequence). CDR3 length: 13 residues.

V gene TRBV19 combines with J gene TRBJ2-4; the match to TRBD2 covers 9 bases. The J segment lost 7 bases and the V segment lost 4 bases, leaving 5 bases of the junction unmatched. Germline assignment: CDR1 LNHDA and CDR2 SQIVND (reference sequence). There are 14 residues in the CDR3. CDR3 nucleotide sequence: TGTGCCAGTAGTAGAAAGGGGACTAGCAACATTCAGTACTTC. This encodes CASSRKGTSNIQYF.

The sample holds a few counts of this clone. V is TRBV19 and J is TRBJ1-1; 7 bases align to TRBD1. The junction had 1 base not matched to a gene; V was cut back by 5 bases and J by 1 base. The CDR3 has 13 residues. CDR1 LNHDA and CDR2 SQIVND come from the germline V gene (reference sequence). The CDR3 DNA is TGTGCCAGTAGTCGGGACAGGAACACTGAAGCTTTCTTT. It yields the protein CASSRDRNTEAFF.

The chain uses TRBV5-1 and TRBJ2-2, with 12 nucleotides matching TRBD2. J gave up 5 bases and V 0 bases, and 2 bases lay outside the gene matches. This CDR3 has 16 residues. CDR1 is SGHRS, CDR2 YFSETQ, per germline. CDR3 protein: CASSLGLAGVTGELFF. DNA of the CDR3: TGCGCCAGCAGCTTGGGACTAGCGGGAGTTACCGGGGAGCTGTTTTTT.

This rearrangement joins TRBV6-1 to TRBJ1-2; 7 bases fit TRBD1. The CDR3 totals 14 residues. Germline trimming cut 1 base from V and 4 bases from J; bases unmatched to any gene: 3. The germline CDR1 and CDR2 sequences are MNHNS and SASEGT. The DNA for the CDR3 is TGTGCCAGCAGTGAAGAGGGGGACAGCTATGGCTACACCTTC. The encoded protein is CASSEEGDSYGYTF.

V gene TRBV6-5 combines with J gene TRBJ1-1; tentatively, D is TRBD1 (6 bases). The CDR3 is 15 residues long. Trimming pared 2 bases from V and 4 bases from J, leaving 14 bases between. CDR1 is MNHEY and CDR2 is SVGAGI in the germline V gene. The CDR3 loop is CASSYGDRLITEAFF. The DNA for the CDR3 is TGTGCCAGCAGTTACGGCGACAGGTTAATCACTGAAGCTTTCTTT.

The rearrangement links TRBV18 to TRBJ2-1; D is possibly TRBD2 (6 bases). The CDR3 covers 13 residues. Germline V lookup: CDR1 KGHSH, CDR2 LQKENI. V lost 3 bases, J lost 13 bases, and 16 bases lay in between. CDR3 in DNA: TGTGCCAGCTCACCGGGAGGCCAGGTATCCCAGTTCTTC. Translating it yields CASSPGGQVSQFF.

The chain is built from TRBV23-1 and TRBJ2-1, with 9 bases fitting TRBD2. TRBV23-1 is marked as an open reading frame, function uncertain. J was trimmed by 6 bases and V by 7 bases; bases with no gene match: 7. CDR3 length: 14 residues. CDR3 DNA: TGCGCCAGCACCCGGGGACTAGCTGGCAATGAGCAGTTCTTC. It encodes CASTRGLAGNEQFF.

The V call is TRBV9, the J call TRBJ1-3, with D possibly matching TRBD1 (6 bases). Germline-derived CDR1 and CDR2 are SGDLS and YYNGEE. Trimming removed 0 bases from V and 4 bases from J, with 8 bases in between. This CDR3 has 14 amino acids. In nucleotides, the CDR3 is TGTGCCAGCAGCGTAGGGGACATCGGAAACACCATATATTTT. Translated, it gives CASSVGDIGNTIYF.

This chain connects TRBV5-4 to TRBJ2-1; no firm D call. V was trimmed by 0 bases and J by 4 bases, leaving 11 bases between them. Germline V gene lookup returns CDR1 SGHNT and CDR2 YYREEE (reference sequence). CDR3 size: 15 residues. Written as DNA, the CDR3 is TGTGCCAGCAGCTTGGAGCCATCTCAATACAATGAGCAGTTCTTC. This translates into CASSLEPSQYNEQFF.

The CDR3 nucleotides are TGTGCCAGCTCACCAAGTTCTACCTACGAGCAGTACTTC. This encodes CASSPSSTYEQYF. The chain couples TRBV18 to TRBJ2-5; D gene uncertain. The DNA end is more similar to TRBJ2-7, so the J call may be wrong. There are 13 residues in the CDR3. Germline V gene lookup returns CDR1 KGHSH and CDR2 LQKENI.

Concerning this clone: One junction end does not reproduce the germline sequence, and a read error may be involved. This chain links TRBV18 with TRBJ1-1; 7 bases map to TRBD1. The germline gives CDR1 KGHSH, CDR2 LQKENI. CDR3 length equals 15 residues. For the CDR3, the DNA is TGTACCAGCTCACTCCAACAGGGGCCGAACACTGAAGCTTTCTTT. Translated: CTSSLQQGPNTEAFF.

This clone has a single count. A read error may account for a junction end that differs from germline. The chain employs TRBV7-9 and TRBJ2-1; 7 bases are shared with TRBD1. Germline CDR1 is SEHNR and CDR2 is FQNEAQ (reference sequence). The CDR3 contains 11 residues. CDR3 bases: TGTGCCAGCAGCTACGACAGGGAGCGGTTCTTC. It encodes CASSYDRERFF.

This chain connects TRBV30 to TRBJ2-5, with 8 bases aligning to TRBD2. The J call is in doubt because the DNA end fits TRBJ2-7 better. CDR3 length equals 13 residues. Germline V gives CDR1 GTSNPN, CDR2 SVGIG (reference sequence). Written as DNA, the CDR3 is TGTGCCTGGATAACGCGGGAGGTCTACGAGCAGTACTTC. Amino acid sequence: CAWITREVYEQYF.

The chain carries TRBV10-2 and TRBJ2-1, with D perhaps matching TRBD2 (5 bases). Trimming removed 6 bases at V and 5 bases at J, with 11 bases between. There are 13 residues in the CDR3. Per the germline V gene, CDR1 is WSHSY and CDR2 is SAAADI. The CDR3 DNA sequence: TGCGCCAGCAGGATATCAGCGGACAATGAGCAGTTCTTC. It codes for CASRISADNEQFF.

The CDR3 DNA follows: TGCGCCAGCAGCCGACGGGGGGAGAACACTGAAGCTTTCTTT. This translates into CASSRRGENTEAFF. The rearrangement joins TRBV5-1 to TRBJ1-1; perhaps TRBD1 as D (5 bases). V lost 4 bases and J lost 1, with 11 bases in between. The CDR3 consists of 14 residues. CDR1 SGHRS and CDR2 YFSETQ come from the germline V gene.

The rearrangement joins TRBV27 to TRBJ1-1, with D possibly TRBD1 on 6 matching bases. Trimming cost V 2 bases and J 5 bases, with 12 bases left between them. Germline V gene data show CDR1 as MNHEY and CDR2 as SMNVEV (reference sequence). This CDR3 comprises 14 residues. This CDR3 reads CASSLGTMRTEAFF. The CDR3, as DNA: TGTGCCAGCAGTTTAGGGACAATGCGAACTGAAGCTTTCTTT.

V gene TRBV5-1 combines with J gene TRBJ2-5; 14 nucleotides line up with TRBD2. The better agreement between TRBJ2-7 and the DNA end casts doubt on the J call. Germline V CDR1 and CDR2: SGHRS, YFSETQ. This CDR3 contains 18 residues. CDR3 amino acids: CASSPGTSGSGPLYEQYF. Written as DNA, the CDR3 is TGCGCCAGCAGCCCGGGGACTAGCGGGAGTGGCCCCCTCTACGAGCAGTACTTC.

This clone turned up a few times. J is TRBJ1-4 and V is TRBV7-6; D not resolved. The CDR3 has 14 residues. The germline V gene encodes CDR1 SGHVS and CDR2 FNYEAQ. V lost 5 bases and J 8 bases, leaving 15 bases between the germline ends. CDR3 residues: CASSPSAASEKLFF. Here the CDR3 DNA reads TGTGCCAGCAGCCCATCGGCGGCATCGGAAAAACTGTTTTTT. The entire variable domain, with the rest obtained from reference TRBV7-6 and TRBJ1-4, is as follows: GAGVSQSPRYKVTKRGQDVALRCDPISGHVSLYWYRQALGQGPEFLTYFNYEAQQDKSGLPNDRFSAERPEGSISTLTIQRTEQRDSAMYRCASSPSAASEKLFFGSGTQLSVL.

This chain connects TRBV7-9 to TRBJ2-5; TRBD1 matches 9 bases. The germline V gene has CDR1 SEHNR and CDR2 FQNEAQ (reference sequence). CDR3 length: 15 residues. J lost 5 bases, V lost 0 bases, and 4 bases had no gene match. The CDR3: CASSLAQGALETQYF. As DNA, the CDR3 is TGTGCCAGCAGCTTAGCACAGGGGGCTTTGGAGACCCAGTACTTC.

The J gene is TRBJ2-7, the V gene TRBV28, with 8 bases lining up with TRBD2. The CDR3 extends over 13 amino acids. CDR1 MDHEN and CDR2 SYDVKM come from the germline V gene. V was clipped by 5 bases and J by 7 bases; unmatched bases: 7. The CDR3 reads CASSPRPGGEQYF. The CDR3 DNA is TGTGCCAGCAGTCCCCGGCCGGGGGGGGAGCAGTACTTC.

The chain uses TRBV6-1 and TRBJ2-3; no reliable D call. The germline CDR1 and CDR2 sequences are MNHNS and SASEGT. CDR3 length: 15 residues. The V and J ends lost 6 bases and 0 bases respectively, with 13 bases between them. CDR3 DNA sequence: TGTGCCAGCAGAGCCCCCCAACCTAGCACAGATACGCAGTATTTT. This gives the protein CASRAPQPSTDTQYF.